Presented here are 2 T cell receptor beta chains from one specimen sequenced in a study of cytomegalovirus exposure and HLA in healthy donors. PCR involved 60 Vbeta and 13 Jbeta primers. Assay: immunoSEQ multiplex PCR; the TCRdb copy retains only in-frame clones and omits some. The table shows about 170,000 clones, with over 60% occurring only once. The sequencing sample was made of PBMCs. The receptors originated from a woman aged 50 to 60 in good health and CMV-seronegative.

The chain recombines TRBV4-3 with TRBJ1-4; tentative D call: TRBD1 (6 bases). V was trimmed by 0 bases and J by 10 bases, leaving 15 bases between them. Per germline, CDR1 LGHNA and CDR2 YSLEER. The CDR3 runs 15 residues. CDR3 sequence (DNA): TGCGCCAGCAGCCAAGATTTAGCAGGGGTAGGAAAACTGTTTTTT. Translated, it gives CASSQDLAGVGKLFF.

The gene calls are TRBV5-1 and TRBJ2-5; perhaps TRBD2 as D (6 bases). TRBJ2-7 explains the end of the DNA better; the J call may be wrong. This CDR3 spans 15 amino acids. Germline V lookup: CDR1 SGHRS, CDR2 YFSETQ. DNA of the CDR3: TGCGCCAGCAGCTTGGGTTGGCGGGGAAACTACGAGCAGTACTTC. Amino acid sequence: CASSLGWRGNYEQYF.